The sequence of this TCR beta chain was determined in a study of shared clonotypes between healthy human individuals (dated by TCRdb to about 2020). Looking at the study overall: Two women and three men aged 18 to 49 years were included in the cohort. Leukapheresis yielded between about 0.9 and 9.5 billion PBMCs per donor. To estimate repertoire size and how much clonotype sharing occurs between individuals, the study deeply sequenced the blood TCR repertoires of several healthy adults. To increase sequencing depth and limit assay-specific biases, different laboratories used diverse techniques to prepare libraries and sequence TCR repertoires. Study-wide findings and limitations: Pairwise subsampling led to the expectation that sequencing depth would affect the degree of clonotype sharing among donors. Because the study included only a small number of donors, the genetic and exposure-history diversity represented was limited. Only blood was sampled, and tissue TCR repertoires likely differ from those in blood.

Using the deep immunoSEQ assay, multiplex PCR amplified TCR CDR3 regions from genomic DNA. Genomic DNA extracted from each cell subset was distributed evenly over all wells of several immunoSEQ 96-well plates, and each plate served as one replicate. For unsorted PBMC, approximately 0.3 ug genomic DNA, equal to 30,000 or so T cell genomes, was loaded into each replicate PCR. Unsorted PBMC genomic DNA was sequenced across ten immunoSEQ deep assay plates. The purified libraries were quantified using a Qubit 3.0 fluorometer, sized with a Bioanalyzer 2100, and then quantified again using the KAPA Library Quantification kit. A separate single-read 150-cycle Illumina NextSeq 550 flow cell was used to sequence each immunoSEQ 96-well plate. The authors processed their data as follows. Because the immunoSEQ output held only junctional sequences and lacked quality scores, the filtering could not match the filtering applied to full-length reads. Sequences were annotated with PyIR, a Python wrapper for IgBLAST v1.9, and V/J genes and CDR3 were assigned using IMGT germline references. Any read was removed if the V/J assignment was weak (E-value above 1e-6), the CDR3 was missing, or the read contained stop codons, out-of-frame junctions, or ambiguous translated residues. V3J clonotypes were defined as sequences sharing the same inferred V gene, J gene, and CDR3 amino acid sequence. The percentage overlap between two repertoires was calculated by dividing the number of shared unique clonotypes by the size of the smaller repertoire. Richness of each repertoire was evaluated using RTK rarefaction, the Chao1 estimator, and Recon v2.1 estimates of unobserved clonotypes. This immuneACCESS table, as held by TCRdb, lists in-frame sequences with V and J called but not all clones. Of the missing ones, under half trace to an unresolved V gene in checked studies; the others have no known cause. V, J and clone size reflect that table, while D and trimming were determined from the DNA. Across this sample there are 490,000 or so clones, with about 80% seen only once. Over 9.5% of the sample comes from the top ten.

The donors were healthy, HIV-negative adults who had no recently reported acute infections or vaccinations. Only Caucasian adults living in Nashville, Tennessee, USA were represented among the donors. For unsorted samples, roughly 90 million PBMCs were counted, and genomic DNA was extracted using the QIAamp DNA Blood Mini kit. Blood was obtained by leukapheresis, after which PBMCs were separated by Ficoll-Histopaque density gradient centrifugation and cryopreserved in liquid nitrogen vapor phase. At the junction V is shortened by 2 bases and J by 8 bases, with 13 bases in between. Per the germline V gene, SGHRS is the CDR1 and YFSETQ is the CDR2. The CDR3, cysteine through phenylalanine, is 13 amino acids long. Kept here is only the CDR3 DNA, which spans 39 bases and is read in frame from base 1. For this clone: The target of this receptor is not known. Nothing much larger sits one base from this clone, and base qualities are not available.

The TCR sequence derives from a woman aged 40 to 55 in good health. Some clones in this sample may be carry-over from other donors' samples. The V and J segments used are TRBV5-1 and TRBJ1-1; no D gene call is confident. The sequenced sample consisted of PBMCs. CDR3 region: CASSFMGTEEAFF. The DNA is as follows: TGCGCCAGCAGCTTTATGGGTACAGAAGAAGCTTTCTTT.